This T cell receptor (beta chain) is from a study of PD-1 blockade in mismatch repair-deficient tumors. Sequencing was performed with immunoSEQ multiplex PCR; in TCRdb, only in-frame clones are kept and a portion is missing. The sample comprises about 63,000 clones, approximately 89% of which are singletons, and 14% rests with the top ten. Study observations and caveats: After pembrolizumab, tumor-resident clones rose rapidly, then generally contracted before radiologic responses.

V lost 2 bases, J lost 3 bases, and 8 bases stayed unmatched. Looked up from germline, CDR1 is GTSNPN and CDR2 is SVGIG (reference sequence). The length of the CDR3 is 15 residues. In regard to this clone: Its target is not known.

The genes are TRBV30 and TRBJ2-7; 9 bases match TRBD1. The sequencing used peripheral blood, collected 52 weeks after starting pembrolizumab. The source is an adult with mismatch repair-deficient cancer. The CDR3 region is CAWSYRTGAGYEQYF. The CDR3 DNA reads TGTGCCTGGAGTTATCGGACAGGGGCGGGCTACGAGCAGTACTTC.